This T cell receptor beta chain was observed in a study of blood T cell repertoires in COVID-19. On the study more broadly: COVID-19 samples, acute and convalescent, were from the United States, Italy and Spain. The analysed material was cDNA or gDNA that came from T cells, B-cell-depleted T cells, or PBMCs.

V lost 6 bases, J lost 6 bases, and 12 bases lay in between. The germline V gene encodes CDR1 SQVTM and CDR2 ANQGSEA. The CDR3 length is 11 residues. As processed by the authors: By means of reference gene primer amplification, nucleated cell counts were estimated. TCRdb keeps only in-frame clones here, not all; method: immunoSEQ multiplex PCR. V and J calls and clone size are copied from that table; D and trimming were computed from the DNA. Among about 36,000 clones listed, around 80% were seen once. The chain has TRBV29-1 and TRBJ2-7; D is unresolved. This TCR derives from a man between 60 and 75 years old with acute or convalescent COVID-19. Sequenced: peripheral blood. Here the CDR3 reads CSVADFGEQYF. The CDR3 nucleotides are TGCAGCGTGGCCGATTTTGGCGAGCAGTACTTC.